This paragraph reports one T cell receptor (beta chain). Its cognate antigen is unknown. Germline CDR1 SEHNR, CDR2 FQNEAQ (reference sequence). The CDR3 contains 12 residues. One entry per CDR3 protein, called by TCRdb with MiXCR from the PCR reads. In the table there are about 640,000 distinct CDR3 sequences, nearly 20% of which are singletons. CD8+CD4-CCR7+CD45RA+ cells were sorted as naive CD8 T cells. The data derive from a study of molecular identifiers for immune sequencing clone quantification. Study observations and caveats: Reportedly, one cell's Jurkat TCR RNA was detected within 1,100,000 naive CD8 cells. The study found clones above 20 RNA copies held over 99% of effector molecules and under 1% in naive cells.

The chain recombines TRBV7-9 with TRBJ2-3; D gene unclear. The J call may be wrong; the DNA end is better matched by TRBJ1-5. The sequence came from a human donor in good health. Some libraries in this study had Jurkat cell RNA spiked in. Sequencing was carried out using naive CD8+ T cells from blood, with Jurkat cell RNA spiked in. The subset: FACS-sorted CD8+CD4-CCR7+CD45RA+ naive T cells. CDR3 nucleotide sequence: TGTGCCAGCAGCTTGTTCACAGATACGCAGCATTTT. Translated: CASSLFTDTQHF.